This T cell receptor (beta chain) was found in a study of radiation and T cells in renal cell carcinoma (dated by TCRdb to 2019 to 2021). About the full investigation: Samples were obtained from a clinical trial, in which 15 Gy stereotactic body radiation therapy was delivered to primary renal cell carcinomas and nephrectomy was performed 4 weeks later. A total of some 55 samples underwent TCR beta sequencing, made up of 25 or so tumors and about 27 peripheral blood samples. Across all 55 or so samples, 4,016,671 unique CDR3 nucleotide sequences, encoding approximately 2.5 million unique CDR3 amino acid sequences, were identified. Overall study results and their limits: Blood repertoire dynamics were not followed beyond 4 weeks after treatment. Because the trial had a single-armed design, the trial could not examine how radiation dose or scheduling affected the TCR repertoire. Because no pretreatment tumor biopsies were available, whether clonotypes were present in the tumor at baseline could not be determined. In blood, the top tumor clonotypes increased between baseline and 2 weeks post-radiation and then shrank by 4 weeks, which suggests that tumor-resident clones expanded only transiently.

What the time point label conveys for this sample: baseline pretreatment blood. Read against the paper, the sample's treatment or condition label means: 15 Gy SBRT to primary tumor, nephrectomy 4 weeks later. To follow tumor-enriched clonotypes, peripheral blood was collected serially from radiation-treated patients at baseline and again at 2 weeks and 4 weeks after SBRT. Every patient had renal cell carcinoma of clear cell pathology. Genomic DNA for TCR sequencing was prepared using the QIAamp DNA Blood Mini Kit (Qiagen). Samples were included in the analyses only if all quality control checks were passed. Turning to this clone: It has no known antigen specificity. Base qualities are not provided; no much larger clone lies one nucleotide away.

TCR beta libraries were generated from genomic DNA with the immunoSEQ kit, following the manufacturer's recommendations. Library preparation used a first multiplex PCR with proprietary primers, then a second PCR adding unique barcodes, with bead cleanups after each round. Each sample batch included a kit-provided positive control reaction and a negative control reaction. The final libraries underwent checking on an Agilent 4200 TapeStation D1000 ScreenTape, volumetric pooling, and quantification by qPCR. Sequencing ran on an Illumina NextSeq500 with a MidOutput 150-cycle cartridge, using 156 Read1 and 15 Index1 cycles with kit custom primers. The pooled library was loaded at around 1.1 pM with a 20% PhiX control spike-in. Concerning the study's data processing: Vendor-processed data were analyzed in R, and a clonotype was defined as all T cells sharing the same CDR3 nucleotide sequence. For clone abundance analyses, frequencies were normalized to the 10,000 most abundant clones per sample. Before analysis, public T cell clones were removed, and these numbered fewer than five per sample on average. An abundance difference of at least 32-fold between compartments was the criterion for calling clonotypes tumor-enriched or baseline blood-enriched. Clonotypes expanded or contracted between blood time points were identified with a beta-binomial differential abundance model. Similarity between tumor and blood repertoires was quantified using the Baroni-Urbani and Buser coefficient, and groups were compared with two-tailed Wilcoxon tests in R. What TCRdb holds here is the immuneACCESS table cut down to in-frame rearrangements. Part of the clones is not present; checked against another copy, under half of the missing clones reflect an unresolved V gene, and the others are unexplained. V and J calls and clone size are as listed in that table; D and trimming were resolved from the DNA. For this sample there are 110,000 to 150,000 clones; less than 85% appear just once. The ten largest account for under 25% of the sample.

Its CDR3 holds 12 amino acids, cysteine through phenylalanine. Only the CDR3 DNA is retained, 36 bases long and in frame from the first base. From the germline V gene (reference sequence), CDR1 is LNHNV and CDR2 is YYDKDF. V lost 5 bases and J lost 8 bases; the stretch between them is 12 bases long. Rearrangement joined TRBV15 to TRBJ1-2; possibly the D gene is TRBD1, per 6 matching bases. The source of this sequence is a woman aged 50 to 60 with renal cell carcinoma. The material sequenced was blood, taken from a patient whose treatment included radiotherapy and nephrectomy. In nucleotide form, the sequence is TGTGCCACCAGCTGGGGGCCTAGGGGCTACACCTTC. Its translation reads: CATSWGPRGYTF.